Below, 26 T cell receptor beta chains from the same sample are listed, as sequenced in a study of T cell clusters in autoimmune cytopenias. Some 34,000 genome equivalents of blood DNA were amplified for TRB. Multiplex touch-down PCR amplified TRB using TRB-A and TRB-B pools in one tube. Reprocessing the multiplex PCR reads, TCRdb reports a single entry for every CDR3 protein and omits DNA. The repertoire table contains under 15,000 distinct CDR3 sequences. The sequencing input was peripheral blood. The receptors were gathered from a human donor with an autoimmune cytopenia or autoimmune hepatitis (not recorded which).

Frequency places this clonotype as medium-sized. The J gene is TRBJ2-7, the V gene TRBV27; there is no DNA to check the TCRdb D call of TRBD2. CDR1 is MNHEY, CDR2 SMNVEV, per germline (reference sequence). This CDR3 region has 15 residues. CDR3 protein: CASSPRNSGSGEQYF.

This rearrangement joins TRBV6-5 to TRBJ1-3. Looked up from germline, CDR1 is MNHEY and CDR2 is SVGAGI. This CDR3 has 14 residues. This CDR3 reads CASSYSSAGNTIYF.

J is TRBJ2-3 and V is TRBV6-6; absent DNA, TCRdb's TRBD1 call cannot be checked. This CDR3 has 16 residues. CDR1 is MNHNY, CDR2 SVGAGI, per germline (reference sequence). The CDR3 sequence: CASSSAPGTGERTQYF.

The chain has TRBV18 and TRBJ2-2; the D gene TCRdb calls, TRBD1, cannot be checked with no DNA. Germline V lookup: CDR1 KGHSH, CDR2 LQKENI. CDR3 length: 15 residues. CDR3 sequence reads: CAIRGQGGDTGELFF.

The gene calls are TRBV12-3 or TRBV12-4 and TRBJ1-2; with no DNA, the TCRdb D assignment of TRBD1 cannot be verified. This CDR3 has 12 residues. The CDR3 reads CASSLQGYGYTF.

The V and J genes are TRBV13 and TRBJ2-1. Germline V gene sequence: CDR1 PRHDT, CDR2 FYEKMQ (reference sequence). The CDR3 spans 13 residues. CDR3 loop: CASSLERDNEQFF.

V is TRBV6-5 and J is TRBJ2-3; TCRdb picks TRBD1, but there is no DNA to check that call. This CDR3 comprises 18 residues. Germline assignment: CDR1 MNHEY and CDR2 SVGAGI. CDR3 loop: CASSYSNPPGAGTDTQYF.

The J gene is TRBJ2-2, the V gene TRBV30; TCRdb's D call, TRBD1, is unchecked because there is no DNA. This CDR3 is 15 amino acids long. Looked up from germline, CDR1 is GTSNPN and CDR2 is SVGIG (reference sequence). The CDR3 loop reads CAWSQGQRSTGELFF.

This rearrangement joins TRBV27 to TRBJ1-6. The germline CDR1 and CDR2 sequences are MNHEY and SMNVEV (reference sequence). The CDR3 sequence is 16 residues long. CDR3 residues: CASRRPGGLRGSPLHF.

The chain links TRBV28 to TRBJ1-2; TCRdb outputs TRBD1, but without DNA this stays unchecked. The germline V gene encodes CDR1 MDHEN and CDR2 SYDVKM. The CDR3 sequence is 15 residues long. The CDR3 region is CASRGQGTLNYGYTF.

J is TRBJ2-2 and V is TRBV5-1; TCRdb's assignment of TRBD2 cannot be checked, as there is no DNA. The CDR3 is made up of 15 amino acids. From germline, CDR1 is SGHRS and CDR2 YFSETQ. CDR3 sequence reads: CASSGGLASTGELFF.

The V call is TRBV19, the J call TRBJ2-5; TCRdb's assignment of TRBD1 cannot be checked, as there is no DNA. CDR3 size: 15 residues. The germline V gene encodes CDR1 LNHDA and CDR2 SQIVND (reference sequence). The chain's CDR3 is CASKARGATNKTQYF.

The chain recombines TRBV5-5 with TRBJ1-2. Germline V gene sequence: CDR1 SGHKS, CDR2 YYEKEE (reference sequence). CDR3 length: 13 amino acids. The CDR3 spells CASSDLPQGGYTF.

The chain combines TRBV5-4 with TRBJ2-7; the D gene TCRdb calls, TRBD2, cannot be checked with no DNA. This CDR3 has 13 amino acids. CDR1 SGHNT and CDR2 YYREEE come from the germline V gene (reference sequence). CDR3 loop: CASSPGSSYEQYF.

The chain combines TRBV27 with TRBJ1-2. Germline V gene data show CDR1 as MNHEY and CDR2 as SMNVEV (reference sequence). This CDR3 spans 15 amino acids. The CDR3 region is CASSGLQRANYGYTF.

This clonotype shows up as medium-sized by frequency. The V call is TRBV6-5, the J call TRBJ2-7. Germline-derived CDR1 and CDR2 are MNHEY and SVGAGI. The CDR3 extends over 13 amino acids. Here the CDR3 reads CASSYQSFYEQYF.

The chain uses TRBV19 and TRBJ1-5; TCRdb proposes TRBD1, but this gene call is untestable without DNA. This CDR3 contains 13 residues. Looked up from germline, CDR1 is LNHDA and CDR2 is SQIVND (reference sequence). This CDR3 reads CATSGTLDQPQHF.

The chain's CDR3 is CAWNLLGNIQYF. The V and J genes are TRBV30 and TRBJ2-4; TCRdb outputs TRBD2, but without DNA this stays unchecked. The germline CDR1 and CDR2 sequences are GTSNPN and SVGIG (reference sequence). The CDR3 length is 12 residues.

The chain links TRBV5-6 to TRBJ2-1; absent DNA, TCRdb's TRBD1 call cannot be checked. Germline-derived CDR1 and CDR2 are SGHDT and YYEEEE. The CDR3 runs 15 residues. CDR3 in amino acids: CASRKGQGIYYEQFF. Looking up the rest from reference TRBV5-6 and TRBJ2-1 gives the full variable domain: DAGVTQSPTHLIKTRGQQVTLRCSPKSGHDTVSWYQQALGQGPQFIFQYYEEEERQRGNFPDRFSGHQFPNYSSELNVNALLLGDSALYLCASRKGQGIYYEQFFGPGTRLTVL.

According to its frequency, this clonotype is medium-sized. This chain connects TRBV29-1 to TRBJ2-7; checking the TCRdb D call of TRBD1 is not possible without DNA. Germline V lookup: CDR1 SQVTM, CDR2 ANQGSEA. The CDR3 consists of 13 residues. CDR3: CSVEGGNSYEQYF.

J is TRBJ2-5 and V is TRBV6-6. Per germline, CDR1 MNHNY and CDR2 SVGAGI (reference sequence). The CDR3 loop spans 11 amino acids. The CDR3 sequence: CASSEQLTQYF.

The chain carries TRBV5-5 and TRBJ2-5; TCRdb outputs TRBD1, but without DNA this stays unchecked. Germline V gene sequence: CDR1 SGHKS, CDR2 YYEKEE (reference sequence). The CDR3 is 15 amino acids. The CDR3 protein is CASSIQDRGRETQYF.

Considering frequency, this clonotype is medium-sized (0.01 to 0.1%). The chain has TRBV19 and TRBJ2-2; the TCRdb D gene call, TRBD1, has no DNA to confirm it. Germline V gene sequence: CDR1 LNHDA, CDR2 SQIVND (reference sequence). The CDR3 runs 17 residues. CDR3 sequence reads: CASSIRPGQPNTGELFF.

Considering frequency, this clonotype is medium-sized (0.01 to 0.1%). The V gene is TRBV30, the J gene TRBJ1-2. Germline V lookup: CDR1 GTSNPN, CDR2 SVGIG (reference sequence). This CDR3 spans 12 amino acids. CDR3: CAWSVLGDGYTF.

The chain employs TRBV30 and TRBJ2-7; TCRdb names TRBD2, which stays unverified in the absence of DNA. Germline V gives CDR1 GTSNPN, CDR2 SVGIG (reference sequence). The CDR3 has 13 residues. This chain's CDR3 is CAWSPGTSYEQYF.

The rearrangement links TRBV28 to TRBJ2-6. The germline V gene encodes CDR1 MDHEN and CDR2 SYDVKM. This CDR3 comprises 15 residues. The CDR3 here is CASSPGAAGANVLTF.